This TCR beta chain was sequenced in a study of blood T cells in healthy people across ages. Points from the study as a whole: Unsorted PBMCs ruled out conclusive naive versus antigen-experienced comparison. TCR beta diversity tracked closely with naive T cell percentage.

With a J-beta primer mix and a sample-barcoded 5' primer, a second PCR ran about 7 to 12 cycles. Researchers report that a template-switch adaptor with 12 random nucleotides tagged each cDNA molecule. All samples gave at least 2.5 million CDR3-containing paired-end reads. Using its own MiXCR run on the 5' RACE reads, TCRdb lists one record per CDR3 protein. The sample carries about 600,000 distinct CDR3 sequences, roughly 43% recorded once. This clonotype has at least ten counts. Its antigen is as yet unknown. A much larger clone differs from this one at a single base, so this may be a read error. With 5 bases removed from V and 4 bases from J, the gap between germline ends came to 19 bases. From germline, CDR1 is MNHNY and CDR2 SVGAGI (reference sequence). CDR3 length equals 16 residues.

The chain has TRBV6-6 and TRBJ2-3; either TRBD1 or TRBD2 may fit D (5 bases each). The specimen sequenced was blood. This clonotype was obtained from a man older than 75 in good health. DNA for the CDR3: TGTGCCAGCAGTCGCCGGGACGACCGGAGTTCAGATACGCAGTATTTT. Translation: CASSRRDDRSSDTQYF.